This T cell receptor beta chain was identified during a study of blood T cells in healthy people across ages. CDR1 is SNHLY, CDR2 FYNNEI, per germline. The CDR3 is made up of 13 amino acids. The second PCR ran about 6 to 11 cycles with a sample-barcoded 5' primer and J-beta primers. Each CDR3 protein gets one entry after TCRdb re-called the 5' RACE reads with MiXCR. The table includes 1.5 million or so distinct CDR3 sequences, roughly 40% detected once. The rearrangement links TRBV2 to TRBJ2-4, with 9 bases fitting TRBD1. The J call may be wrong; the DNA end is better matched by TRBJ2-7. The specimen was blood. This receptor was identified in a woman between 18 and 30 years old in good health. The DNA for the CDR3 is TGTGCCATCCAACCGGGACAGGGAAACGAGCAGTACTTC. Its translation: CAIQPGQGNEQYF.